This passage covers 22 T cell receptor beta chains from one sample sequenced in a study of T cells in Graves' hyperthyroidism and ophthalmopathy. Amplification of TCR beta CDR3 regions was performed using RNA transcripts as template. First-round RT-PCR of the TCR CDR3 relied on the HTBI primer set. TCRdb recomputed calls from the multiplex PCR reads with MiXCR, one row per CDR3 protein. The sample consists of about 270,000 distinct CDR3 sequences, 20% to 25% of them appearing once. The specimen sequenced was blood. The receptor set was obtained from a man younger than 45 with Graves' ophthalmopathy.

At least ten counts were recorded for this clonotype. This chain uses TRBV12-3 or TRBV12-4 with TRBJ1-5, with D maybe TRBD1 (5 bases). The CDR3 has 17 amino acids. The V and J ends lost 7 bases and 2 bases respectively, with 21 bases between them. The DNA of the CDR3 is TGTGCCAGCAAACAGGAGGGAGGGCTCAAGGGCAATCAGCCCCAGCATTTT. It yields the protein CASKQEGGLKGNQPQHF.

This chain joins TRBV15 and TRBJ2-3; either TRBD1 or TRBD2 may supply D (5 bases each). CDR1 and CDR2 from the germline V gene are LNHNV and YYDKDF (reference sequence). The CDR3 spans 17 residues. Trimming pared 4 bases from V and 1 base from J, leaving 18 bases between. The CDR3 nucleotides are TGTGCCACCAGCAAGTCTCTAAACGGGGCCCGCACAGATACGCAGTATTTT. Translating gives CATSKSLNGARTDTQYF.

In this sample, this clonotype turned up many times. The chain links TRBV6-6 to TRBJ1-1; D is uncertain. The V end lost 2 bases, the J end lost 11 bases, and 18 bases lay between the germline ends. Germline assignment: CDR1 MNHNY and CDR2 SVGAGI (reference sequence). The CDR3 is 14 amino acids. The CDR3 DNA reads TGTGCCAGCAGTTACCACCGGCAGAATCTCGGGGCTTTCTTT. Translated, it gives CASSYHRQNLGAFF.

V and J are TRBV7-2 and TRBJ2-3; D is uncertain. Germline assignment: CDR1 SGHTA and CDR2 FQGNSA. The germline V and J ends were trimmed by 4 bases and 2 bases, with 10 bases remaining between them. The CDR3 length is 14 residues. CDR3 bases: TGTGCCAGCAGCTCCACGACATTCACAGATACGCAGTATTTT. This sequence encodes CASSSTTFTDTQYF. Together with reference TRBV7-2 and TRBJ2-3, the CDR3 gives the full variable domain: GAGVSQSPSNKVTEKGKDVELRCDPISGHTALYWYRQSLGQGLEFLIYFQGNSAPDKSGLPSDRFSAERTGGSVSTLTIQRTQQEDSAVYLCASSSTTFTDTQYFGPGTRLTVL.

V and J are TRBV5-1 and TRBJ2-1; 8 nucleotides line up with TRBD2. The CDR3 contains 15 residues. V was clipped by 3 bases and J by 7 bases; unmatched bases: 9. CDR1 and CDR2 from the germline V gene are SGHRS and YFSETQ. CDR3 sequence (DNA): TGCGCCAGCAGCTCCAGTGGTAGCGGGATAAATGAGCAGTTCTTC. Translated: CASSSSGSGINEQFF.

This clonotype was seen at least ten times. The chain joins TRBV27 to TRBJ1-4; no clear D gene. The germline CDR1 and CDR2 sequences are MNHEY and SMNVEV (reference sequence). CDR3 size: 10 residues. V was shortened by 8 bases and J by 7 bases, with 5 bases between the two germline ends. The CDR3 DNA sequence: TGTGCCAGCGGTCGTGAAAAACTGTTTTTT. It yields the protein CASGREKLFF.

Details on this clonotype: This may stem from a read error, because a much larger clone lies one nucleotide away. The rearrangement uses TRBV12-3 or TRBV12-4 and TRBJ2-6; 12 nucleotides agree with TRBD1. The CDR3 length is 17 residues. V lost 6 bases to trimming and J lost 4 bases; unmatched junction nucleotides: 7. The CDR3 bases are TGTGCCAGCAGGAAGGGACAGGGGGCCGTGGGGGCCAACGTCCTGACTTTC. As protein: CASRKGQGAVGANVLTF.

This clonotype was counted at least ten times. The V call is TRBV5-1, the J call TRBJ2-7, with unresolved D. The CDR3 is 15 amino acids. CDR1 is SGHRS, CDR2 YFSETQ, per germline. V was clipped by 0 bases and J by 2 bases, with 12 bases between them. CDR3 loop: CASSLGDSSPYEQYF. Here the CDR3 DNA reads TGCGCCAGCAGCTTGGGAGATTCCTCACCCTACGAGCAGTACTTC.

V and J are TRBV12-5 and TRBJ2-5; D ambiguous. V was pared by 7 bases and J by 4 bases, with 7 bases between. Germline CDR1 LGHNT, CDR2 FRNRAP. The CDR3 covers 11 residues. CDR3 DNA sequence: TGTGCTAGTGAGAGTGGAGAGACCCAGTACTTC. Translating gives CASESGETQYF.

The chain has TRBV5-1 and TRBJ2-1; 10 bases match TRBD2. Germline lookup yields CDR1 SGHRS and CDR2 YFSETQ. The length of the CDR3 is 13 residues. Trimming removed 6 bases from V and 8 bases from J; junction bases left unmatched: 5. CDR3 nucleotides: TGCGCCAGCAAAGCGGGAGGGCCCCATGAGCAGTTCTTC. Translation gives CASKAGGPHEQFF.

The chain recombines TRBV7-6 with TRBJ2-2; either TRBD1 or TRBD2 may supply D (5 bases each). Germline V lookup: CDR1 SGHVS, CDR2 FNYEAQ. V lost 1 base to trimming and J lost 4 bases, with 10 bases between them. CDR3 length equals 15 residues. Here the CDR3 reads CASSLVMGTTGELFF. CDR3 in DNA: TGTGCCAGCAGCTTAGTTATGGGGACCACCGGGGAGCTGTTTTTT.

This clonotype was seen ten or more times. Here the CDR3 reads CASSTRTSGATDTQYF. CDR3 in DNA: TGTGCCAGCAGTACACGGACTAGCGGAGCCACAGATACGCAGTATTTT. The chain joins TRBV28 to TRBJ2-3; 10 positions agree with TRBD2. The CDR3 is made up of 16 amino acids. Losses at the gene ends were 5 bases for V and 2 bases for J; bases not matched to a gene: 7. The V gene's germline CDR1 is MDHEN and CDR2 SYDVKM. The whole variable domain, filled in from reference TRBV28 and TRBJ2-3, reads DVKVTQSSRYLVKRTGEKVFLECVQDMDHENMFWYRQDPGLGLRLIYFSYDVKMKEKGDIPEGYSVSREKKERFSLILESASTNQTSMYLCASSTRTSGATDTQYFGPGTRLTVL.

In its sample, this clonotype was seen many times. The chain joins TRBV30 to TRBJ2-7; D is ambiguous. CDR1 GTSNPN and CDR2 SVGIG come from the germline V gene (reference sequence). The V and J ends lost 0 bases and 2 bases respectively, with 11 bases between them. The CDR3 covers 14 residues. Here the CDR3 DNA reads TGTGCCTGGAGTGTAGGCACGGACCCCTACGAGCAGTACTTC. This encodes CAWSVGTDPYEQYF.

J is TRBJ2-1 and V is TRBV6-2 or TRBV6-3; the match to TRBD2 covers 9 bases. CDR1 is MNHEY and CDR2 is SVGEGT in the germline V gene. V shed 6 bases and J 9 bases; nucleotides not matched to a gene: 18. The CDR3 spans 17 residues. Written as DNA, the CDR3 is TGTGCCAGCAGCCAGAGCATAATAGCGGGAGCGCCGGGTGAGCAGTTCTTC. Protein: CASSQSIIAGAPGEQFF.

This clonotype appeared a few times. CDR3 DNA: TGTGCCAGCAGTTTTAGCGGGATTTACGAGCAGTACTTC. It codes for CASSFSGIYEQYF. The gene calls are TRBV12-3 or TRBV12-4 and TRBJ2-7, with 8 bases fitting TRBD2. After removal of 3 bases from V and 4 bases from J, the junction contained 2 bases not matched to a gene. This CDR3 is 13 amino acids long.

This clonotype was observed many times. The gene calls are TRBV11-3 and TRBJ2-5; 8 bases fit TRBD2. Germline CDR1 SGHNT, CDR2 YENEEA. V lost 5 bases to trimming and J lost 7 bases; unmatched junction nucleotides: 6. This CDR3 has 13 amino acids. CDR3 region: CASSAGTSGTQYF. The CDR3 nucleotides read TGTGCCAGCAGCGCCGGGACTAGTGGGACCCAGTACTTC. The variable domain in full, with the rest retrieved from reference TRBV11-3 and TRBJ2-5, is EAGVVQSPRYKIIEKKQPVAFWCNPISGHNTLYWYLQNLGQGPELLIRYENEEAVDDSQLPKDRFSAERLKGVDSTLKIQPAELGDSAVYLCASSAGTSGTQYFGPGTRLLVL.

This clonotype was seen ten or more times. The chain carries TRBV2 and TRBJ2-1; 7 positions agree with TRBD2. CDR1 is SNHLY, CDR2 FYNNEI, per germline. Trimming cost V 6 bases and J 0 bases; bases outside gene matches: 2. The CDR3 has 14 residues. The CDR3 region is CASSRTSSYNEQFF. CDR3 in DNA: TGTGCCAGCAGCCGGACTAGCTCCTACAATGAGCAGTTCTTC.

This sequence joins TRBV5-1 and TRBJ2-7; D uncertain. Germline assignment: CDR1 SGHRS and CDR2 YFSETQ. Deletions cut 1 base from V and 5 bases from J, with 7 bases between. CDR3 length equals 12 residues. The CDR3: CASSLRGHEQYF. In DNA form, the CDR3 reads TGCGCCAGCAGCTTGCGAGGCCACGAGCAGTACTTC. Based on the CDR3 plus reference TRBV5-1 and TRBJ2-7, the full variable domain is KAGVTQTPRYLIKTRGQQVTLSCSPISGHRSVSWYQQTPGQGLQFLFEYFSETQRNKGNFPGRFSGRQFSNSRSEMNVSTLELGDSALYLCASSLRGHEQYFGPGTRLTVT.

V is TRBV18 and J is TRBJ1-5; 10 bases fit TRBD1. The CDR3 contains 15 residues. V was clipped by 4 bases and J by 7 bases; unmatched bases: 7. Germline V CDR1 and CDR2: KGHSH, LQKENI. This CDR3 is CASSRTGQGPQPQHF. In DNA, the CDR3 is TGTGCCAGCTCACGAACGGGACAGGGGCCCCAGCCCCAGCATTTT.

This clonotype was seen repeatedly, ten times or more. This chain connects TRBV28 to TRBJ1-5, with TRBD1 matching over 7 bases. Germline assignment: CDR1 MDHEN and CDR2 SYDVKM. This CDR3 has 13 amino acids. Trimming removed 6 bases from V and 6 bases from J; junction bases left unmatched: 5. The CDR3 region has the DNA TGTGCCAGCAGCCGAGACAGGGCTCAGCCCCAGCATTTT. Translating it yields CASSRDRAQPQHF. Combining the CDR3 with reference TRBV28 and TRBJ1-5 gives the whole variable domain DVKVTQSSRYLVKRTGEKVFLECVQDMDHENMFWYRQDPGLGLRLIYFSYDVKMKEKGDIPEGYSVSREKKERFSLILESASTNQTSMYLCASSRDRAQPQHFGDGTRLSIL.

There are many counts of this clonotype. V gene TRBV7-8 combines with J gene TRBJ2-3, with 7 bases lining up with TRBD2. Germline-derived CDR1 and CDR2 are SGHVS and FQNEAQ. V was pared by 5 bases and J by 3 bases, with 2 bases of the junction left unmatched. The CDR3 sequence is 13 residues long. Written as DNA, the CDR3 is TGTGCCAGCAGCCCCGGGAGGACAGATACGCAGTATTTT. This sequence encodes CASSPGRTDTQYF.

This clonotype has a handful of counts. The chain uses TRBV27 and TRBJ2-1; 7 nucleotides match TRBD2. Germline V gene lookup returns CDR1 MNHEY and CDR2 SMNVEV (reference sequence). The J segment lost 12 bases and the V segment lost 3 bases, leaving 14 bases of the junction unmatched. The CDR3 consists of 15 residues. In nucleotides, the CDR3 is TGTGCCAGCAGTTTGGGGGGGAGGGCCAACAAGGGGCAGTTCTTC. Protein product: CASSLGGRANKGQFF.